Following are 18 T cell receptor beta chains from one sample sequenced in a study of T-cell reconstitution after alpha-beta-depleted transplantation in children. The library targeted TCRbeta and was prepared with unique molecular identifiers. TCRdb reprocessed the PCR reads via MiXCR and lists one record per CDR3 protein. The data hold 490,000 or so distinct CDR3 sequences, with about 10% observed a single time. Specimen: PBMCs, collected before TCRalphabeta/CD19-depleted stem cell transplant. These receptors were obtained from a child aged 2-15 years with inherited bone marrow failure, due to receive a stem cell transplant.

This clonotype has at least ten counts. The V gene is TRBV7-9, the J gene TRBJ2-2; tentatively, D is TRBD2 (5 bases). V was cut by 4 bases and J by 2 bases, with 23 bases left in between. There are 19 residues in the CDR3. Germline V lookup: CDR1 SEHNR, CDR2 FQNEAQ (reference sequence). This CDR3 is CASSSAVMADSYNTGELFF. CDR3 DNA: TGTGCCAGCAGCTCGGCTGTCATGGCGGACTCCTACAACACCGGGGAGCTGTTTTTT.

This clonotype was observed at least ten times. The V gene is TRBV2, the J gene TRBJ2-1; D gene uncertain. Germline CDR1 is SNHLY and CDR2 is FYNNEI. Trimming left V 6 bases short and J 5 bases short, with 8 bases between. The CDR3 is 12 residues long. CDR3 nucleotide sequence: TGTGCCAGCAGCCTCTATGACAATGAGCAGTTCTTC. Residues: CASSLYDNEQFF.

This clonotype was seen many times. CDR3 amino acids: CSVVGQGFDEQFF. The CDR3 coding sequence is TGCAGCGTTGTAGGACAGGGGTTTGATGAGCAGTTCTTC. The chain is built from TRBV29-1 and TRBJ2-1; the match to TRBD1 covers 9 bases. This CDR3 contains 13 residues. Germline V gene data show CDR1 as SQVTM and CDR2 as ANQGSEA. V dropped 4 bases and J dropped 8; count of bases not matched to a gene: 6.

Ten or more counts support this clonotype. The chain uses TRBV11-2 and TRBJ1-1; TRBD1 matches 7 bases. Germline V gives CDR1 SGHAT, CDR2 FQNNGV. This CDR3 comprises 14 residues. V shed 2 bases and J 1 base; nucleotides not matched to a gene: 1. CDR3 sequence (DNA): TGTGCCAGCAGCTTATGGACAGGGAACACTGAAGCTTTCTTT. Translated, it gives CASSLWTGNTEAFF.

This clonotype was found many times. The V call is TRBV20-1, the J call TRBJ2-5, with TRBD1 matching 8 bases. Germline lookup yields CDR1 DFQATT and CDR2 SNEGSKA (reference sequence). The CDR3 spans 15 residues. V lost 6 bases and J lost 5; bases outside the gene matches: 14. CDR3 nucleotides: TGCAGTGCGGTCCCGGAGACAGGGGCCGGGGAGACCCAGTACTTC. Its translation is CSAVPETGAGETQYF.

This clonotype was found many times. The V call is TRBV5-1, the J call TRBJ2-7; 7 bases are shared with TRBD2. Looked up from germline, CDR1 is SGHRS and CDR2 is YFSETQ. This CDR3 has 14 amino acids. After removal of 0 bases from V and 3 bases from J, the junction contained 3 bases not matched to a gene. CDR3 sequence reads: CASSLGDYLYEQYF. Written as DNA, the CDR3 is TGCGCCAGCAGCTTGGGGGACTACCTCTACGAGCAGTACTTC.

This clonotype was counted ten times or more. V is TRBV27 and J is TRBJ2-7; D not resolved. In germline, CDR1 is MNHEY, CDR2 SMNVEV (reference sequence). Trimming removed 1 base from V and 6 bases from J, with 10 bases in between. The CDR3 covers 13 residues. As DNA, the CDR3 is TGTGCCAGCAGTTTATATCCCCTCCTCGAGCAGTACTTC. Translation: CASSLYPLLEQYF.

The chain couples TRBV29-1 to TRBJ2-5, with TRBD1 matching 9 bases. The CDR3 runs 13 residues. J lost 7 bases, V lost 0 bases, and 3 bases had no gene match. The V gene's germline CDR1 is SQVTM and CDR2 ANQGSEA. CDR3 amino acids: CSVEDSGQGTQYF. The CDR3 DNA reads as TGCAGCGTTGAAGATTCGGGACAGGGGACCCAGTACTTC.

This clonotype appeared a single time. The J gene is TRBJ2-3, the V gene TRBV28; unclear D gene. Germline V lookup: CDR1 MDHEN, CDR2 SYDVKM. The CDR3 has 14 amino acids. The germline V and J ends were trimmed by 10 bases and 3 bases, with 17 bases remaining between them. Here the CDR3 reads CATLQVARTDTQYF. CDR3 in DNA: TGTGCCACCCTTCAGGTGGCGCGGACAGATACGCAGTATTTT. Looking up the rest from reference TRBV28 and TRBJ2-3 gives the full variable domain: DVKVTQSSRYLVKRTGEKVFLECVQDMDHENMFWYRQDPGLGLRLIYFSYDVKMKEKGDIPEGYSVSREKKERFSLILESASTNQTSMYLCATLQVARTDTQYFGPGTRLTVL.

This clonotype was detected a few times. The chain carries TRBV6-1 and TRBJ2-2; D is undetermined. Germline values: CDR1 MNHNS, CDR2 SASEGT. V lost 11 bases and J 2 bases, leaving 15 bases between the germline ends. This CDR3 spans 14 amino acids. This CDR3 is CAVRALTNTGELFF. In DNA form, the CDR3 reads TGTGCCGTCCGGGCCCTTACAAACACCGGGGAGCTGTTTTTT.

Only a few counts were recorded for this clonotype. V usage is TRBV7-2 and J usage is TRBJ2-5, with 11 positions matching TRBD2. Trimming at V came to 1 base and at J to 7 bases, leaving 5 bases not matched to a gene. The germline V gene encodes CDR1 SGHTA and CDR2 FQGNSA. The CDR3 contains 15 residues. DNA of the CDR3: TGTGCCAGCAGCTTAGAACTAGCGGGAGAGGGGACCCAGTACTTC. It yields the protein CASSLELAGEGTQYF.

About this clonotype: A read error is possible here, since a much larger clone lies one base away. CDR3 loop: CASQQDSYYNDQFF. DNA for the CDR3: TGTGCCAGCCAACAGGACTCGTACTACAATGACCAGTTCTTC. The chain is built from TRBV2 and TRBJ2-1; D possibly uses TRBD1 or TRBD2 (5 bases each). Germline CDR1 is SNHLY and CDR2 is FYNNEI. The CDR3 sequence is 14 residues long.

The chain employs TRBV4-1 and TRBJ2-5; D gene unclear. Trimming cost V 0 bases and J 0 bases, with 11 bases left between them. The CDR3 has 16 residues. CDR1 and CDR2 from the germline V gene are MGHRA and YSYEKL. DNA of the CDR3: TGCGCCAGCAGCCAAGATACGACACCTTACCAAGAGACCCAGTACTTC. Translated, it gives CASSQDTTPYQETQYF.

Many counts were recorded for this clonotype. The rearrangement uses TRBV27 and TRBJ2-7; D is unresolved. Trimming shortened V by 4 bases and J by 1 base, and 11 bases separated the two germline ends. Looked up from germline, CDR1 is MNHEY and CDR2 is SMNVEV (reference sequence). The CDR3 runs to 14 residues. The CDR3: CASSSRLSSYEQYF. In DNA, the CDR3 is TGTGCCAGCAGTTCCAGGCTTTCTTCCTACGAGCAGTACTTC.

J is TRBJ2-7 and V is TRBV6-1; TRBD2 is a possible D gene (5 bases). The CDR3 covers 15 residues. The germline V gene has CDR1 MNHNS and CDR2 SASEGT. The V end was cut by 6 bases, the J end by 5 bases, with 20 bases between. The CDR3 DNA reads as TGTGCCAGCAGCCGGACTTTCTTCCCGGGCAACGAGCAGTACTTC. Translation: CASSRTFFPGNEQYF.

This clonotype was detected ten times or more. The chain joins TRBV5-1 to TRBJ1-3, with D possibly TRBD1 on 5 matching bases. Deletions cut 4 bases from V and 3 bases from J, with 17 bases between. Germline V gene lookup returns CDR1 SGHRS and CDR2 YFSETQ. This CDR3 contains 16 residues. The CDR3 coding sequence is TGCGCCAGCAGCCGGGACCCAGCGCTGAGTGGAAACACCATATATTTT. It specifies CASSRDPALSGNTIYF.

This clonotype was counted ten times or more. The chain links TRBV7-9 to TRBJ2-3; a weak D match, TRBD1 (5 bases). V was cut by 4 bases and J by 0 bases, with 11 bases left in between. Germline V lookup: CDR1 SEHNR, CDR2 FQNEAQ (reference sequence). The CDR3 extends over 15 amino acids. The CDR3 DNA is TGTGCCAGCAGCTCAGACAGAGTGAGCACAGATACGCAGTATTTT. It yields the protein CASSSDRVSTDTQYF.

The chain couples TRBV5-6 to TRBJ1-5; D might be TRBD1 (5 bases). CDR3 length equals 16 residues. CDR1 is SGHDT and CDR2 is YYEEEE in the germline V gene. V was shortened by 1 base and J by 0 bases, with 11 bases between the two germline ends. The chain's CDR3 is CASSLYRQYSNQPQHF. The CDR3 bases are TGTGCCAGCAGCTTGTACCGACAGTATAGCAATCAGCCCCAGCATTTT.